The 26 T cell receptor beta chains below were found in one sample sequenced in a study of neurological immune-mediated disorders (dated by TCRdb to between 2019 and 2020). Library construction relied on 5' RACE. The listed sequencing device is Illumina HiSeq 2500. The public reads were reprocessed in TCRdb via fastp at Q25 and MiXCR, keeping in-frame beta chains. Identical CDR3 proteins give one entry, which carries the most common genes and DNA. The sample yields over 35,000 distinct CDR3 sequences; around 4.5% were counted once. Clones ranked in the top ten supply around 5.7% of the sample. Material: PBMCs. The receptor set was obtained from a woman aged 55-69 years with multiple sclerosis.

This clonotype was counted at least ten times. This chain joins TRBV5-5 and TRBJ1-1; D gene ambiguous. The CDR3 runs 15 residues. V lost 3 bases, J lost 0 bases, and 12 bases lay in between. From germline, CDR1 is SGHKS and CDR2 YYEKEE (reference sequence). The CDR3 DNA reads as TGTGCCAGCAGCTACGACCCCTTCATGAACACTGAAGCTTTCTTT. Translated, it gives CASSYDPFMNTEAFF.

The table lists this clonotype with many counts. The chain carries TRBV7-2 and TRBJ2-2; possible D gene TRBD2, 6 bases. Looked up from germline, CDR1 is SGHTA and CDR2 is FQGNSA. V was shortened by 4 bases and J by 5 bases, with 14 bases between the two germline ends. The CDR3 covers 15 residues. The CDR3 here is CASSSFLGGTGELFF. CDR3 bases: TGTGCCAGCAGCTCGTTTTTGGGAGGAACCGGGGAGCTGTTTTTT.

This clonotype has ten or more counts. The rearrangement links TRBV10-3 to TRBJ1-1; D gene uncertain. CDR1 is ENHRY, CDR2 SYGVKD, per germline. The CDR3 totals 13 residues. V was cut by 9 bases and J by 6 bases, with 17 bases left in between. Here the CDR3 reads CAIAEGNEAEAFF. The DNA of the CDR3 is TGTGCCATAGCTGAGGGAAATGAAGCTGAAGCTTTCTTT.

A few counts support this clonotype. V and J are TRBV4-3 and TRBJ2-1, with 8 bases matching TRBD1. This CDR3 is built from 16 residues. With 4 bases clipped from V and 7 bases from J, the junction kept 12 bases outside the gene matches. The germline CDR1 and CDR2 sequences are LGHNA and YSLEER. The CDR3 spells CASSRNSGQGGNEQFF. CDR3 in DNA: TGCGCCAGCAGCCGAAACTCCGGACAGGGAGGAAATGAGCAGTTCTTC.

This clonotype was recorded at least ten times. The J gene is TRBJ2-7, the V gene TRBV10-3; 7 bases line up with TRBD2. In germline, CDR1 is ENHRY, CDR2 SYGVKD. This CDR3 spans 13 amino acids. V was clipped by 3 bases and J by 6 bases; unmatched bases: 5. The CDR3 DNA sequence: TGTGCCATCAGTGACCTCGGGACTACCGAGCAGTACTTC. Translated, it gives CAISDLGTTEQYF.

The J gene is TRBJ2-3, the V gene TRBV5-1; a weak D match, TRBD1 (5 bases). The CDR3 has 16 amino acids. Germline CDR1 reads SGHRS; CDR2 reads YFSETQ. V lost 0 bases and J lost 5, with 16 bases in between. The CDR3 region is CASSLALQEKIDTQYF. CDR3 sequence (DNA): TGCGCCAGCAGCTTGGCTCTACAGGAAAAAATAGATACGCAGTATTTT.

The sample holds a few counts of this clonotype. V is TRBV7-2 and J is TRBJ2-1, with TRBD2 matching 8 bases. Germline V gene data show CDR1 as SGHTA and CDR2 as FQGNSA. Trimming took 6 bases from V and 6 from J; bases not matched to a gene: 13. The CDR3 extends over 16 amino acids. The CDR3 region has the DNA TGTGCCAGCAGTCCTCCACCGGGACTAGGTCGCAATGAGCAGTTCTTC. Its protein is CASSPPPGLGRNEQFF.

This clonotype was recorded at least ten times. CDR3 nucleotide sequence: TGTGCCAGCTCACCAAACTTCGACAGGTCCTACGAGCAGTACTTC. Translated: CASSPNFDRSYEQYF. The chain recombines TRBV18 with TRBJ2-7; possible D gene TRBD1, 6 bases. The V and J ends lost 2 bases and 1 base respectively, with 12 bases between them. This CDR3 comprises 15 residues. The germline V gene has CDR1 KGHSH and CDR2 LQKENI.

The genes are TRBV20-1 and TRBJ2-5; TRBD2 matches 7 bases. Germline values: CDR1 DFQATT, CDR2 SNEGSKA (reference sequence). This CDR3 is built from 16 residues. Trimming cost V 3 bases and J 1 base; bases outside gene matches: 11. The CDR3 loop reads CSASTPRGEPQETQYF. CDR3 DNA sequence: TGCAGTGCTAGTACCCCCCGGGGGGAACCCCAAGAGACCCAGTACTTC.

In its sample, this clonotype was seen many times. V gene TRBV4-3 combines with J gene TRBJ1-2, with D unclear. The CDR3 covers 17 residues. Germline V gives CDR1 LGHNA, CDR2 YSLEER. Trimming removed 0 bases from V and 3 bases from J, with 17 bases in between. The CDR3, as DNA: TGCGCCAGCAGCCAAGAGCTTGTAACAGCCCTTTACTATGGCTACACCTTC. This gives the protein CASSQELVTALYYGYTF.

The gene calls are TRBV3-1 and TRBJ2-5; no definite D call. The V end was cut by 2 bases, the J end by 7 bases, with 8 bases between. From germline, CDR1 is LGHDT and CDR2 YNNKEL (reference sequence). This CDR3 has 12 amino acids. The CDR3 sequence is CASSQKWGTQYF. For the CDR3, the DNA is TGTGCCAGCAGCCAAAAGTGGGGGACCCAGTACTTC.

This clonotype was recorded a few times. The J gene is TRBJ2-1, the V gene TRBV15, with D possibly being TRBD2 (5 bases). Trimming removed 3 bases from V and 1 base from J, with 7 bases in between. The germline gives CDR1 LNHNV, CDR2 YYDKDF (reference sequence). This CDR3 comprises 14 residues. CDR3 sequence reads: CATSRDLSYNEQFF. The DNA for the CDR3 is TGTGCCACCAGCAGGGACTTGTCCTACAATGAGCAGTTCTTC.

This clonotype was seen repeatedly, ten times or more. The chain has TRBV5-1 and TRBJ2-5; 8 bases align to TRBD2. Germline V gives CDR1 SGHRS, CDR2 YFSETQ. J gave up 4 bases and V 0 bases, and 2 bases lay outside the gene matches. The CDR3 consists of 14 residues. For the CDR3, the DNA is TGCGCCAGCAGCTTGGTTCTAGCGGGAGAGACCCAGTACTTC. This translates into CASSLVLAGETQYF.

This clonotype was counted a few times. The DNA for the CDR3 is TGCGCCAGCAGCTTGGAGGCGATAGTCGGCGGGGGCTATGGCTACACCTTC. This translates into CASSLEAIVGGGYGYTF. The chain recombines TRBV5-1 with TRBJ1-2; maybe TRBD1 (5 bases). The germline gives CDR1 SGHRS, CDR2 YFSETQ. Trimming removed 0 bases at V and 4 bases at J, with 19 bases between. The CDR3 has 17 residues.

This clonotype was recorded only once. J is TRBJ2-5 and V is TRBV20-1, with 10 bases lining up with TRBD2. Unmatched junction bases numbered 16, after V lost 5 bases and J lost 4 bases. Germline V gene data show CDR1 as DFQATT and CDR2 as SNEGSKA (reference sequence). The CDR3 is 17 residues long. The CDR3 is CSARPLVAGGRGETQYF. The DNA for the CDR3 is TGCAGTGCTCGTCCACTGGTAGCGGGGGGCCGCGGAGAGACCCAGTACTTC.

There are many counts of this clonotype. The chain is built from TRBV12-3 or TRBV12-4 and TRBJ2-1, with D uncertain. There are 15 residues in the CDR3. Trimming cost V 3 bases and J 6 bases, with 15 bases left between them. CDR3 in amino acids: CASSLSAVGSNEQFF. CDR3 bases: TGTGCCAGCAGTTTGTCGGCAGTTGGGTCCAATGAGCAGTTCTTC.

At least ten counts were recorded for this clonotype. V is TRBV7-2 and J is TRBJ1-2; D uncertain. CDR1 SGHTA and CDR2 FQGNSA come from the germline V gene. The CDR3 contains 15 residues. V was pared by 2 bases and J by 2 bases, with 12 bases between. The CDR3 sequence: CASSLSPGPNYGYTF. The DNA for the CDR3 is TGTGCCAGCAGCTTATCCCCAGGACCCAACTATGGCTACACCTTC.

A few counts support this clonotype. In nucleotides, the CDR3 is TGTGCCAGCAGCGCGGATGGTCGAGTCCAGTACTTC. This encodes CASSADGRVQYF. This chain connects TRBV9 to TRBJ2-7; the D is unclear. Trimming left V 3 bases short and J 10 bases short, with 14 bases between. The germline CDR1 and CDR2 sequences are SGDLS and YYNGEE. The CDR3 consists of 12 residues.

The CDR3 here is CSAPRGAGSYNSPLHF. CDR3 coding DNA: TGCAGTGCCCCTCGGGGGGCCGGCTCCTATAATTCACCCCTCCACTTT. The gene calls are TRBV20-1 and TRBJ1-6, with a possible D match to TRBD1 (6 bases). Trimming shortened V by 6 bases and J by 0 bases, and 15 bases separated the two germline ends. CDR1 DFQATT and CDR2 SNEGSKA come from the germline V gene (reference sequence). CDR3 length equals 16 residues.

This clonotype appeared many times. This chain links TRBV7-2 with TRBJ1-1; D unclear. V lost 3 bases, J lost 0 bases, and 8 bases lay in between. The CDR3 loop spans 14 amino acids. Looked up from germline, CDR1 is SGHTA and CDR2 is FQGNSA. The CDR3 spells CASSFRSVNTEAFF. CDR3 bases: TGTGCCAGCAGCTTTCGGAGTGTGAACACTGAAGCTTTCTTT. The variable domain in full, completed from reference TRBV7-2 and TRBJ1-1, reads GAGVSQSPSNKVTEKGKDVELRCDPISGHTALYWYRQSLGQGLEFLIYFQGNSAPDKSGLPSDRFSAERTGGSVSTLTIQRTQQEDSAVYLCASSFRSVNTEAFFGQGTRLTVV.

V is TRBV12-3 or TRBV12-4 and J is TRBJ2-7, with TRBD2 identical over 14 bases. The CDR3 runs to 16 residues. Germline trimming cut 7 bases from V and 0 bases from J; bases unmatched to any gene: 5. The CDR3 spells CASTGLAGGRSYEQYV. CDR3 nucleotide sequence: TGTGCCAGCACCGGACTAGCGGGAGGCCGCTCCTACGAGCAGTACGTC.

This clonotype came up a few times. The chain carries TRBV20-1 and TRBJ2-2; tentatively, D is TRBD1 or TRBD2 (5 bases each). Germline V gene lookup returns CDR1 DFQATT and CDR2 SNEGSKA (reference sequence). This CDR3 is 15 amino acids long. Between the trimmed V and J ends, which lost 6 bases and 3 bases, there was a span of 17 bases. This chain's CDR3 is CSAIPGTRHTGELFF. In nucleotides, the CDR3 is TGCAGTGCGATTCCTGGGACCCGACACACCGGGGAGCTGTTTTTT.

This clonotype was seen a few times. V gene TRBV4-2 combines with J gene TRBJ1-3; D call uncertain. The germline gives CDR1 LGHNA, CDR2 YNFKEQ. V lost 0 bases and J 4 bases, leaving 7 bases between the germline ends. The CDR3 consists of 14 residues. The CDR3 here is CASSQDFIGNTIYF. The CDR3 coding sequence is TGTGCCAGCAGCCAAGATTTCATCGGAAACACCATATATTTT.

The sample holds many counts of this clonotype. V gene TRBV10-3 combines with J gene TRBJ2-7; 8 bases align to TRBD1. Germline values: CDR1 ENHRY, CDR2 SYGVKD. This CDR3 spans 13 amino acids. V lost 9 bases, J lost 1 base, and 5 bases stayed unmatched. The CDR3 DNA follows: TGTGCCATATCCGGGACAGGTTCCTACGAGCAGTACTTC. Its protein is CAISGTGSYEQYF.

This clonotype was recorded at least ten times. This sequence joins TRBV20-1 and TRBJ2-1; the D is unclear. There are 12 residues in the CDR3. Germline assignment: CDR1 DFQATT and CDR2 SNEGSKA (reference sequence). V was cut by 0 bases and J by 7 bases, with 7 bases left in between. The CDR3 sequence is CSAREGWNEQFF. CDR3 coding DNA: TGCAGTGCTAGAGAAGGATGGAATGAGCAGTTCTTC.

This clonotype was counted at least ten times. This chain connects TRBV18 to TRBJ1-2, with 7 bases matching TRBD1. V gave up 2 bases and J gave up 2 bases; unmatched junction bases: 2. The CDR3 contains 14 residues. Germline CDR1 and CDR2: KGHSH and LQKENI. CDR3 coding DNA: TGTGCCAGCTCACCAGCGGGACAGAACTATGGCTACACCTTC. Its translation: CASSPAGQNYGYTF.